The 25 T cell receptor beta chains in this list originate from one sample, sequenced in a study of T cell clonotyping in hematopoietic cell transplantation. Sequencing used immunoSEQ multiplex PCR; TCRdb keeps in-frame clones, though not all of them. This sample has 8,900 or so clones, with about 90% found just once. Documented time point: recipient sample about 28 days before transplant, after cytoreduction. Sequences were derived from peripheral blood mononuclear cells, sampled before stem cell transplant. These TCRs come from an older woman with acute myeloid leukemia. Some clones in this sample may be carry-over from other donors' samples.

V is TRBV7-9 and J is TRBJ2-7; perhaps TRBD1 as D (5 bases). The germline V and J ends were trimmed by 4 bases and 0 bases, with 10 bases remaining between them. Germline V gives CDR1 SEHNR, CDR2 FQNEAQ (reference sequence). CDR3 size: 14 residues. The CDR3 reads CASSSPRVSYEQYF. As DNA, the CDR3 is TGTGCCAGCAGCTCCCCCAGGGTCTCCTACGAGCAGTACTTC.

This CDR3 is CASGKFTGRNEQFF. CDR3 nucleotides: TGTGCTAGTGGAAAATTCACCGGACGCAATGAGCAGTTCTTC. The chain links TRBV12-5 to TRBJ2-1; D remains unclear. The V end lost 6 bases, the J end lost 6 bases, and 15 bases lay between the germline ends. There are 14 residues in the CDR3. The germline V gene encodes CDR1 LGHNT and CDR2 FRNRAP.

CDR3 DNA sequence: TGTGCCAGCAGTTTTTGGGGGGATAATCCTGAAGCTTTCTTT. This translates into CASSFWGDNPEAFF. The chain carries TRBV28 and TRBJ1-1; D is possibly TRBD1 (5 bases). V lost 3 bases to trimming and J lost 6 bases, with 14 bases between them. Germline V lookup: CDR1 MDHEN, CDR2 SYDVKM. This CDR3 contains 14 residues.

The CDR3 is CASSLVPGQGRYTF. The CDR3 nucleotides are TGTGCCAGCAGCTTAGTCCCGGGACAGGGACGCTACACCTTC. This chain joins TRBV11-2 and TRBJ1-2; 9 nucleotides match TRBD1. CDR3 length equals 14 residues. V trimming: 1 base; J trimming: 9 bases; junction bases outside the gene matches: 6. Germline V gives CDR1 SGHAT, CDR2 FQNNGV. The full variable domain, in which reference TRBV11-2 and TRBJ1-2 provide the parts outside the CDR3, is EAGVAQSPRYKIIEKRQSVAFWCNPISGHATLYWYQQILGQGPKLLIQFQNNGVVDDSQLPKDRFSAERLKGVDSTLKIQPAKLEDSAVYLCASSLVPGQGRYTFGSGTRLTVV.

V is TRBV18 and J is TRBJ2-7; the match to TRBD2 covers 9 bases. CDR1 KGHSH and CDR2 LQKENI come from the germline V gene. The CDR3 is 15 amino acids. Trimming cost V 2 bases and J 5 bases; bases outside gene matches: 7. As DNA, the CDR3 is TGTGCCAGCTCACCAGCTAGCGGGATGACTGACGAGCAGTACTTC. Translated: CASSPASGMTDEQYF.

V gene TRBV29-1 combines with J gene TRBJ1-1; D possibly corresponds to TRBD1 (5 bases). The germline CDR1 and CDR2 sequences are SQVTM and ANQGSEA. The CDR3 has 11 amino acids. Trimming shortened V by 6 bases and J by 7 bases, and 12 bases separated the two germline ends. Here the CDR3 reads CSVRDISEAFF. The CDR3 nucleotides are TGCAGCGTCAGGGATATAAGTGAAGCTTTCTTT.

V and J are TRBV9 and TRBJ2-2; 7 bases line up with TRBD2. The CDR3 is 16 amino acids. V was clipped by 4 bases and J by 4 bases; unmatched bases: 10. CDR1 is SGDLS and CDR2 is YYNGEE in the germline V gene. Here the CDR3 reads CASSPPRGSATGELFF. The CDR3 DNA reads as TGTGCCAGCAGCCCCCCCCGCGGGAGTGCCACCGGGGAGCTGTTTTTT.

This chain links TRBV18 with TRBJ2-1; D gene ambiguous. Trimming stripped 1 base from V and 2 bases from J, with 6 bases between. CDR1 and CDR2 (germline): KGHSH, LQKENI. There are 14 residues in the CDR3. CDR3 sequence reads: CASSPLEAYNEQFF. The CDR3, as DNA: TGTGCCAGCTCACCACTAGAAGCCTACAATGAGCAGTTCTTC.

V is TRBV7-3 and J is TRBJ1-2; no reliable D call. CDR3 length equals 13 residues. V dropped 3 bases and J dropped 4 bases, with 9 bases sitting between them. Germline CDR1 is SGHTA and CDR2 is FQGTGA. CDR3 in amino acids: CASSLDGIYGYTF. DNA for the CDR3: TGTGCCAGCAGCTTGGACGGCATCTATGGCTACACCTTC.

V gene TRBV18 combines with J gene TRBJ1-5; perhaps TRBD1 as D (5 bases). The CDR3 is 16 residues long. Trimming pared 4 bases from V and 3 bases from J, leaving 16 bases between. Per germline, CDR1 KGHSH and CDR2 LQKENI. CDR3 DNA: TGTGCCAGCTCACTCGGCCGGGGGGGGACCAATCAGCCCCAGCATTTT. It encodes CASSLGRGGTNQPQHF.

This clone was seen only a few times. The chain employs TRBV5-5 and TRBJ1-1; D is unresolved. The CDR3 contains 13 residues. Germline V lookup: CDR1 SGHKS, CDR2 YYEKEE (reference sequence). V dropped 2 bases and J dropped 1 base, with 6 bases sitting between them. The CDR3 DNA reads TGTGCCAGCAGCTTTTTTACGAACACTGAAGCTTTCTTT. It is translated as CASSFFTNTEAFF.

This clone counts as medium-sized. The chain employs TRBV27 and TRBJ1-5; the match to TRBD1 covers 8 bases. Trimming cost V 0 bases and J 7 bases; bases outside gene matches: 14. Germline V lookup: CDR1 MNHEY, CDR2 SMNVEV (reference sequence). The CDR3 covers 18 residues. CDR3 nucleotides: TGTGCCAGCAGTTTATCCGCAGGGGGCGCTGGGTTCGGGCAGCCCCAGCATTTT. Translating it yields CASSLSAGGAGFGQPQHF.

The chain has TRBV4-3 and TRBJ2-1, with 9 bases that match TRBD1. This CDR3 spans 16 amino acids. V dropped 4 bases and J dropped 4; count of bases not matched to a gene: 8. The germline CDR1 and CDR2 sequences are LGHNA and YSLEER. The DNA for the CDR3 is TGCGCCAGCAGCCGAGGGGGGGGACAGGGATACAATGAGCAGTTCTTC. It translates to CASSRGGGQGYNEQFF.

The V gene is TRBV30, the J gene TRBJ1-4; 8 bases map to TRBD1. The V and J ends lost 3 bases and 6 bases, in that order; junction bases with no gene match: 6. CDR1 is GTSNPN and CDR2 is SVGIG in the germline V gene (reference sequence). The CDR3 is made up of 14 amino acids. CDR3 DNA sequence: TGTGCCTGGAGCCCCGGGACAGGCTATGAAAAACTGTTTTTT. It specifies CAWSPGTGYEKLFF.

This sequence joins TRBV6-1 and TRBJ2-1, with TRBD2 matching over 9 bases. V dropped 1 base and J dropped 6; count of bases not matched to a gene: 7. Germline CDR1 MNHNS, CDR2 SASEGT. The CDR3 runs to 16 residues. The CDR3 region has the DNA TGTGCCAGCAGTGAAGGTTGGGCGGGAGGGCGCAATGAGCAGTTCTTC. Translating gives CASSEGWAGGRNEQFF.

The rearrangement links TRBV20-1 to TRBJ1-2, with D unclear. Germline V CDR1 and CDR2: DFQATT, SNEGSKA (reference sequence). The CDR3 is made up of 11 amino acids. Trimming stripped 1 base from V and 3 bases from J, with 3 bases between. The CDR3: CSARADYGYTF. In nucleotides, the CDR3 is TGCAGTGCTAGAGCGGACTATGGCTACACCTTC.

This rearrangement joins TRBV5-3 to TRBJ1-2; D might be TRBD1 (6 bases). TRBV5-3 falls under the ORF class, with uncertain function. This CDR3 region has 15 residues. V lost 4 bases and J 4 bases, leaving 17 bases between the germline ends. DNA for the CDR3: TGTGCCAGAAGCACTCCCGGACAGTTATTCTATGGCTACACCTTC. Translated, it gives CARSTPGQLFYGYTF.

Only a few counts were recorded for this clone. A read error may produce the germline difference seen at one junction end. The chain joins TRBV7-7 to TRBJ2-1, with D possibly TRBD2 on 6 matching bases. This CDR3 spans 14 amino acids. CDR1 is SSHAT and CDR2 is FNYEAQ in the germline V gene (reference sequence). CDR3 in amino acids: CASSLYGSNNEQFF. As DNA, the CDR3 is TGTGCTAGCAGCTTATACGGGAGCAACAATGAGCAGTTCTTC. Full variable domain (remainder filled in from reference TRBV7-7 and TRBJ2-1): GAGVSQSPRYKVTKRGQDVTLRCDPISSHATLYWYQQALGQGPEFLTYFNYEAQPDKSGLPSDRFSAERPEGSISTLTIQRTEQRDSAMYRCASSLYGSNNEQFFGPGTRLTVL.

This clone was seen just once. J is TRBJ1-5 and V is TRBV19; D is unresolved. Per the germline V gene, CDR1 is LNHDA and CDR2 is SQIVND (reference sequence). Trimming left V 5 bases short and J 2 bases short, with 16 bases between. This CDR3 contains 16 residues. CDR3 nucleotides: TGTGCCAGTAGTTTTGAGGGTTATTCGGGCAATCAGCCCCAGCATTTT. Its translation: CASSFEGYSGNQPQHF.

The gene calls are TRBV27 and TRBJ2-3, with D perhaps matching TRBD2 (8 bases). V lost 3 bases and J lost 2, with 15 bases in between. The CDR3 consists of 16 residues. The germline V gene has CDR1 MNHEY and CDR2 SMNVEV (reference sequence). The CDR3 DNA reads TGTGCCAGCAGTTTTTCGGGAGGGACAGCCACAGATACGCAGTATTTT. It specifies CASSFSGGTATDTQYF.

The V call is TRBV5-1, the J call TRBJ2-5; 7 bases line up with TRBD2. V shed 0 bases, J shed 5 bases, and the junction held 4 bases outside the gene matches. Germline-derived CDR1 and CDR2 are SGHRS and YFSETQ. This CDR3 is built from 14 residues. The CDR3 here is CASSLAAGAETQYF. The CDR3 bases are TGCGCCAGCAGCTTGGCGGCGGGAGCTGAGACCCAGTACTTC.

The J gene is TRBJ2-1, the V gene TRBV2; 7 nucleotides agree with TRBD2. CDR1 and CDR2 (germline): SNHLY, FYNNEI. The CDR3 totals 15 residues. Unmatched junction bases numbered 9, after V lost 6 bases and J lost 4 bases. The CDR3 here is CASRPTSDQYNEQFF. The CDR3 DNA reads TGTGCCAGCAGGCCCACTAGCGACCAATACAATGAGCAGTTCTTC.

This chain links TRBV15 with TRBJ1-2; 9 bases map to TRBD1. Germline CDR1 reads LNHNV; CDR2 reads YYDKDF (reference sequence). The trim removed 5 bases at V and 14 bases at J, leaving 15 bases unmatched. This CDR3 is 14 amino acids long. The CDR3 is CATSEEGTGFSETF. In nucleotides, the CDR3 is TGTGCCACCAGCGAAGAGGGGACAGGGTTCTCGGAAACCTTC.

The chain uses TRBV5-6 and TRBJ1-2; D remains ambiguous. Germline lookup yields CDR1 SGHDT and CDR2 YYEEEE. The CDR3 length is 13 residues. The germline V and J ends were trimmed by 0 bases and 8 bases, with 11 bases remaining between them. CDR3 loop: CASSLERTGGYTF. For the CDR3, the DNA is TGTGCCAGCAGCTTGGAAAGGACTGGGGGCTACACCTTC. The full variable domain, completed using reference TRBV5-6 and TRBJ1-2, is DAGVTQSPTHLIKTRGQQVTLRCSPKSGHDTVSWYQQALGQGPQFIFQYYEEEERQRGNFPDRFSGHQFPNYSSELNVNALLLGDSALYLCASSLERTGGYTFGSGTRLTVV.

The rearrangement joins TRBV5-5 to TRBJ1-2; TRBD1 aligns across 7 bases. CDR1 and CDR2 from the germline V gene are SGHKS and YYEKEE (reference sequence). J lost 6 bases, V lost 4 bases, and 21 bases had no gene match. This CDR3 region has 18 residues. The CDR3 DNA is TGTGCCAGCAGCGCTCTCCACAGCGTAACCAGGGGGGGCCATGGCTACACCTTC. This sequence encodes CASSALHSVTRGGHGYTF.